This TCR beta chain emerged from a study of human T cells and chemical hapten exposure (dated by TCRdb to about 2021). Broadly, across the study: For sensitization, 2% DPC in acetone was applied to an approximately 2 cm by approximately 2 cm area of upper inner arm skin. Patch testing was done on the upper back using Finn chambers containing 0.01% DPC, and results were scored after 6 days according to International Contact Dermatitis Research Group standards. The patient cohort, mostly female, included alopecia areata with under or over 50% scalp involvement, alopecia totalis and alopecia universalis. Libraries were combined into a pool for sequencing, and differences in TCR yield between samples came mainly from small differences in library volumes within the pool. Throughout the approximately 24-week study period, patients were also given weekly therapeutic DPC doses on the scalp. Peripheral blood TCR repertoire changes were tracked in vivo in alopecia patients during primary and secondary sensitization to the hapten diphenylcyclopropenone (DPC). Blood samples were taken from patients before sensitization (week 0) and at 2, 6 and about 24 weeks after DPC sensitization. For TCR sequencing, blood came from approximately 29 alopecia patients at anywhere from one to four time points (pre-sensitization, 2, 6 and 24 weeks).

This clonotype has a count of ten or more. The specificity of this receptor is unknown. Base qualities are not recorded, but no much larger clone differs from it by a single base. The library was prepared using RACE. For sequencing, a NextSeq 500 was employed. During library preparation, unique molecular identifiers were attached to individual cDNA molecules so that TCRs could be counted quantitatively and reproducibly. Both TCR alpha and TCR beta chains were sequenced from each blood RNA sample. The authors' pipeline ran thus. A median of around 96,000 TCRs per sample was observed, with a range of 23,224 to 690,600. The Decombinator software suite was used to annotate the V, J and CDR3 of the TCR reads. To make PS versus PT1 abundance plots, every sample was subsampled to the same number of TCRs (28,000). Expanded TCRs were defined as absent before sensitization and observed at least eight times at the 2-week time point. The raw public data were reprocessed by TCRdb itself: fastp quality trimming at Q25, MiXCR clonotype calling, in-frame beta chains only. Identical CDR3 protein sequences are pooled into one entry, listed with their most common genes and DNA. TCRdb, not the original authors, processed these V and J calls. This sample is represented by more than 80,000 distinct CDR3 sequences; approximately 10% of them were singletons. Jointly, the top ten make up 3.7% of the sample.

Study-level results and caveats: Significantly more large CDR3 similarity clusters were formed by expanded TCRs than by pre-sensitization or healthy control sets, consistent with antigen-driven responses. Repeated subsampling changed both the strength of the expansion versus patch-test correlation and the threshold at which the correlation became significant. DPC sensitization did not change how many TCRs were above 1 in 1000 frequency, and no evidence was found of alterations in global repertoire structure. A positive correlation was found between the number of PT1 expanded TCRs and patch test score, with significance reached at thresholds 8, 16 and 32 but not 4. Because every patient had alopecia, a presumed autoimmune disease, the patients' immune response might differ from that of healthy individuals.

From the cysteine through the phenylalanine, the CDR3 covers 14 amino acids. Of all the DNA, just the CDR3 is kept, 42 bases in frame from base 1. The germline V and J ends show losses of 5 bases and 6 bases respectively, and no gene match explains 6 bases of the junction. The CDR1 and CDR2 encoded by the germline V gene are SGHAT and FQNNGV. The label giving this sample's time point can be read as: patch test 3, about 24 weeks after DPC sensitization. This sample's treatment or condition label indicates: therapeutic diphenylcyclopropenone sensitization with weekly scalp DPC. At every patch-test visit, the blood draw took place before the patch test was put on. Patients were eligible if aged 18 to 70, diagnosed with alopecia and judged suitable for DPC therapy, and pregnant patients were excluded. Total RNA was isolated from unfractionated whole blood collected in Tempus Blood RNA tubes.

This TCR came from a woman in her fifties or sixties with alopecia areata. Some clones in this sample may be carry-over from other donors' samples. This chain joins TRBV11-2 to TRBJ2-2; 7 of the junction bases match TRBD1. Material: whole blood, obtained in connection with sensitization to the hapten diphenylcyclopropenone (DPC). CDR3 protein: CASSTKGQPGELFF. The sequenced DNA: TGTGCCAGCAGCACCAAGGGACAGCCCGGGGAGCTGTTTTTT.